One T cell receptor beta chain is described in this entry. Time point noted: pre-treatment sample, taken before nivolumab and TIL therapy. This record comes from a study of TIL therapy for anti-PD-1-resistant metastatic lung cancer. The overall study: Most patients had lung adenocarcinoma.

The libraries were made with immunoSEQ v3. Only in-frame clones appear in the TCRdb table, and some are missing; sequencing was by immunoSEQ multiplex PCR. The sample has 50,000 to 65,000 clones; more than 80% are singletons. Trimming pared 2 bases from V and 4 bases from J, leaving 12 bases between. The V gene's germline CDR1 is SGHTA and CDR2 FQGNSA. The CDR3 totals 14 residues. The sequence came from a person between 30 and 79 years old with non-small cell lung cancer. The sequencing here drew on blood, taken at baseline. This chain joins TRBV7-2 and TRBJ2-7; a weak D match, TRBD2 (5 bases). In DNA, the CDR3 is TGTGCCAGCAGCTTAATGAGCGGAGCGTACGAGCAGTACTTC. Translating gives CASSLMSGAYEQYF.